This TCR beta chain was identified in a study of blood T cell repertoires in COVID-19. Background on the study: Samples came from the United States, Italy and Spain, spanning acute and convalescent COVID-19. PBMCs, B-cell-depleted T cells, or T cells provided the cDNA or gDNA that made up the material.

In the authors' workflow: Reference gene primers were amplified, and this amplification served to estimate nucleated cell counts. The repertoire was sequenced with immunoSEQ multiplex PCR; TCRdb's copy has only in-frame clones and lacks some. That table gives V, J and clone size, and the DNA gave D and trimming. The sample has about 66,000 clones, roughly 86% seen once. This CDR3 is built from 16 residues. Germline V gene data show CDR1 as GTSNPN and CDR2 as SVGIG (reference sequence). With V trimmed by 3 bases and J by 8 bases, 14 bases remained unmatched. The chain has TRBV30 and TRBJ1-2, with TRBD1 identical over 11 bases. The specimen was peripheral blood. The sequence was obtained from a man aged 55 to 70 with acute or convalescent COVID-19. CDR3 sequence: CAWRPPGQGAVRGYTF. The CDR3 coding sequence is TGTGCCTGGAGACCTCCCGGACAGGGGGCAGTGAGGGGCTACACCTTC.